The 22 T cell receptor beta chains presented below share a single source sample, sequenced in a study of beta chain features in type 1 diabetes. Of the isolated RNA, all was reverse transcribed, and so the sequenced material was expressed TCRB transcripts. Assay used: immunoSEQ multiplex PCR; TCRdb lists only in-frame clones, some missing. The sample lists about 140,000 clones; less than 9% were seen once. The sample consisted of central memory CD4+ T cells from blood. These receptors came from a woman aged 25-40 years in good health.

The chain employs TRBV6-5 and TRBJ1-4; 10 bases agree with TRBD1. Germline loops: CDR1 MNHEY, CDR2 SVGAGI. The CDR3 is 15 amino acids. With 5 bases clipped from V and 7 bases from J, the junction kept 7 bases outside the gene matches. The CDR3 spells CASSRTGQGSEKLFF. CDR3 DNA: TGTGCCAGCAGTCGAACGGGACAGGGGAGTGAAAAACTGTTTTTT.

The J gene is TRBJ2-3, the V gene TRBV11-2; the match to TRBD2 covers 14 bases. Germline V lookup: CDR1 SGHAT, CDR2 FQNNGV. This CDR3 region has 15 residues. V shed 6 bases and J 5 bases; nucleotides not matched to a gene: 4. The CDR3 protein is CASRTTSGRVDTQYF. CDR3 sequence (DNA): TGTGCCAGCAGAACGACTAGCGGGAGGGTAGATACGCAGTATTTT.

This rearrangement joins TRBV6-1 to TRBJ2-7, with D maybe TRBD2 (5 bases). CDR1 and CDR2 (germline): MNHNS, SASEGT. The CDR3 has 13 residues. Trimming removed 1 base from V and 4 bases from J, with 8 bases in between. This CDR3 is CASSEVPGYEQYF. The CDR3 DNA is TGTGCCAGCAGTGAAGTACCGGGGTACGAGCAGTACTTC.

This rearrangement joins TRBV6-5 to TRBJ2-1, with D possibly TRBD1 on 5 matching bases. This CDR3 is 14 amino acids long. In germline, CDR1 is MNHEY, CDR2 SVGAGI. V lost 4 bases and J 7 bases, leaving 14 bases between the germline ends. For the CDR3, the DNA is TGTGCCAGCAGTTCTTCAGGGAAGGAGAATGAGCAGTTCTTC. It yields the protein CASSSSGKENEQFF.

The V call is TRBV28, the J call TRBJ2-7; 7 bases match TRBD1. The CDR3 has 13 amino acids. Germline assignment: CDR1 MDHEN and CDR2 SYDVKM. V lost 6 bases, J lost 12 bases, and 14 bases stayed unmatched. The CDR3 spells CASRAHLGTEPYF. As DNA, the CDR3 is TGTGCCAGCAGAGCCCACCTCGGGACAGAACCGTACTTC.

The rearrangement links TRBV5-4 to TRBJ2-1, with unresolved D. This CDR3 contains 12 residues. Per germline, CDR1 SGHNT and CDR2 YYREEE (reference sequence). Between the trimmed V and J ends, which lost 0 bases and 8 bases, there was a span of 6 bases. Here the CDR3 DNA reads TGTGCCAGCAGCTTGGAGAGCGATGAGCAGTTCTTC. This gives the protein CASSLESDEQFF.

The CDR3 DNA reads TGTGCCAGCGGGACTCAAGAGACCCAGTACTTC. It specifies CASGTQETQYF. V is TRBV18 and J is TRBJ2-5; weak D call: TRBD2 (6 bases). The CDR3 is 11 residues long. CDR1 is KGHSH, CDR2 LQKENI, per germline. Trimming removed 8 bases from V and 2 bases from J, with 6 bases in between.

This clone was picked up a small number of times. This rearrangement joins TRBV28 to TRBJ2-1, with 10 bases identical to TRBD2. Germline assignment: CDR1 MDHEN and CDR2 SYDVKM. CDR3 length: 16 amino acids. Trimming cost V 5 bases and J 3 bases; bases outside gene matches: 7. The CDR3 region has the DNA TGTGCCAGCAGTACCTCTAGCGGGAGCCGCTACAATGAGCAGTTCTTC. It yields the protein CASSTSSGSRYNEQFF.

This clone was picked up many times. V gene TRBV21-1 combines with J gene TRBJ2-5; TRBD1 reflects the table's D call only, with no check against the DNA. TRBV21-1 represents a pseudogene. The CDR3 totals 16 residues. The CDR3 loop reads CASSKALTENEETQYF. CDR3 sequence (DNA): TGTGCCAGCAGCAAAGCCCTGACAGAGAACGAAGAGACCCAGTACTTC.

The chain has TRBV28 and TRBJ2-7, with 8 nucleotides matching TRBD2. The V and J ends lost 7 bases and 2 bases, in that order; junction bases with no gene match: 13. The CDR3 is made up of 16 amino acids. Germline V gene data show CDR1 as MDHEN and CDR2 as SYDVKM. The CDR3 reads CASTSRRGADTYEQYF. As DNA, the CDR3 is TGTGCCAGCACCTCTAGGCGGGGGGCCGATACCTACGAGCAGTACTTC. The entire variable domain, with the rest obtained from reference TRBV28 and TRBJ2-7, is as follows: DVKVTQSSRYLVKRTGEKVFLECVQDMDHENMFWYRQDPGLGLRLIYFSYDVKMKEKGDIPEGYSVSREKKERFSLILESASTNQTSMYLCASTSRRGADTYEQYFGPGTRLTVT.

CDR3 amino acids: CASNVQGFNEKLFF. The CDR3 nucleotides read TGTGCCAGCAACGTACAGGGGTTCAATGAAAAACTGTTTTTT. The chain is built from TRBV28 and TRBJ1-4, with 7 positions matching TRBD1. Unmatched junction bases numbered 7, after V lost 7 bases and J lost 5 bases. The CDR3 loop spans 14 amino acids. Looked up from germline, CDR1 is MDHEN and CDR2 is SYDVKM.

This clone occurred a few times. The V gene is TRBV7-2, the J gene TRBJ2-1; 10 bases line up with TRBD2. Per the germline V gene, CDR1 is SGHTA and CDR2 is FQGNSA. The CDR3 is 16 amino acids. V shed 2 bases, J shed 0 bases, and the junction held 1 base outside the gene matches. The CDR3 sequence is CASSLLAGASYNEQFF. Written as DNA, the CDR3 is TGTGCCAGCAGCTTACTAGCGGGGGCCTCCTACAATGAGCAGTTCTTC.

The chain joins TRBV2 to TRBJ1-1, with 11 nucleotides matching TRBD1. The CDR3 extends over 15 amino acids. CDR1 is SNHLY and CDR2 is FYNNEI in the germline V gene. V shed 4 bases, J shed 5 bases, and the junction held 6 bases outside the gene matches. CDR3 DNA sequence: TGTGCCAGCAGTGGGACAGGGGGCCGGTGGACTGAAGCTTTCTTT. This encodes CASSGTGGRWTEAFF.

This chain joins TRBV6-6 and TRBJ1-2; D ambiguous. V was trimmed by 5 bases and J by 6 bases, leaving 7 bases between them. The CDR3 loop spans 11 amino acids. Germline assignment: CDR1 MNHNY and CDR2 SVGAGI (reference sequence). This CDR3 is CASSVSHGYTF. The CDR3 DNA sequence: TGTGCCAGCAGTGTCTCCCATGGCTACACCTTC.

The rearrangement uses TRBV18 and TRBJ1-5; 8 positions agree with TRBD1. V shed 3 bases and J 3 bases; nucleotides not matched to a gene: 4. Germline CDR1 and CDR2: KGHSH and LQKENI. The CDR3 contains 15 residues. CDR3 sequence: CASSPQTGVNQPQHF. As DNA, the CDR3 is TGTGCCAGCTCACCGCAGACAGGGGTCAATCAGCCCCAGCATTTT.

This clone was seen a handful of times. CDR3 nucleotides: TGTGCCAGCAGCCAACAAAGGGGGAGCACTGAAGCTTTCTTT. Translated: CASSQQRGSTEAFF. The V call is TRBV14, the J call TRBJ1-1; maybe TRBD1 (6 bases). CDR1 is SGHDN, CDR2 FVKESK, per germline. V lost 2 bases and J lost 4, with 11 bases in between. The CDR3 has 14 residues.

This clone came up many times. The J gene is TRBJ2-1, the V gene TRBV5-4; 7 nucleotides agree with TRBD1. CDR1 and CDR2 from the germline V gene are SGHNT and YYREEE (reference sequence). CDR3 length: 13 residues. V gave up 4 bases and J gave up 6 bases; unmatched junction bases: 4. The CDR3 coding sequence is TGTGCCAGCAGCAAGACAGGGACCAATGAGCAGTTCTTC. Its translation is CASSKTGTNEQFF.

This clone was counted between two and nine times. This chain connects TRBV5-4 to TRBJ2-1; the match to TRBD2 covers 8 bases. Trimming removed 4 bases from V and 6 bases from J; junction bases left unmatched: 9. The V gene's germline CDR1 is SGHNT and CDR2 YYREEE (reference sequence). The CDR3 totals 15 residues. As DNA, the CDR3 is TGTGCCAGCAGCCCCAGTTCGGCGGGGGGCAATGAGCAGTTCTTC. This translates into CASSPSSAGGNEQFF.

This clone has more than one count but fewer than ten. The DNA of the CDR3 is TGTGCCAGCAGCTTCAGGGGCGACAGGGTAAACATTCAGTACTTC. Translating gives CASSFRGDRVNIQYF. The chain joins TRBV7-9 to TRBJ2-4, with 7 bases lining up with TRBD1. The V segment lost 3 bases and the J segment 6 bases; nucleotides outside the gene matches: 8. CDR1 and CDR2 from the germline V gene are SEHNR and FQNEAQ (reference sequence). The length of the CDR3 is 15 residues.

This clone was seen a handful of times. This chain uses TRBV2 with TRBJ1-4; D ambiguous. V lost 8 bases, J lost 7 bases, and 23 bases lay in between. CDR1 is SNHLY, CDR2 FYNNEI, per germline. This CDR3 region has 16 residues. CDR3 coding DNA: TGTGCCAGCCTAAGAGAAGGAGGGATGAGTCGTGAAAAACTGTTTTTT. This encodes CASLREGGMSREKLFF.

The table lists this clone with a few counts. The rearrangement joins TRBV28 to TRBJ1-5, with D perhaps TRBD1 (5 bases). CDR1 MDHEN and CDR2 SYDVKM come from the germline V gene. There are 12 residues in the CDR3. V dropped 6 bases and J dropped 5 bases, with 8 bases sitting between them. CDR3 nucleotides: TGTGCCAGCAGGTCGACAGATCAGCCCCAGCATTTT. Its translation: CASRSTDQPQHF.

The gene calls are TRBV7-2 and TRBJ2-1; maybe TRBD2 (5 bases). From germline, CDR1 is SGHTA and CDR2 FQGNSA. The CDR3 is made up of 16 amino acids. The V and J ends lost 6 bases and 0 bases respectively, with 15 bases between them. CDR3 DNA sequence: TGTGCCAGCAGTAGAGAGAGGGTAAGCTCCTACAATGAGCAGTTCTTC. Its translation: CASSRERVSSYNEQFF. The full variable domain, rest sourced from reference TRBV7-2 and TRBJ2-1, is GAGVSQSPSNKVTEKGKDVELRCDPISGHTALYWYRQSLGQGLEFLIYFQGNSAPDKSGLPSDRFSAERTGGSVSTLTIQRTQQEDSAVYLCASSRERVSSYNEQFFGPGTRLTVL.